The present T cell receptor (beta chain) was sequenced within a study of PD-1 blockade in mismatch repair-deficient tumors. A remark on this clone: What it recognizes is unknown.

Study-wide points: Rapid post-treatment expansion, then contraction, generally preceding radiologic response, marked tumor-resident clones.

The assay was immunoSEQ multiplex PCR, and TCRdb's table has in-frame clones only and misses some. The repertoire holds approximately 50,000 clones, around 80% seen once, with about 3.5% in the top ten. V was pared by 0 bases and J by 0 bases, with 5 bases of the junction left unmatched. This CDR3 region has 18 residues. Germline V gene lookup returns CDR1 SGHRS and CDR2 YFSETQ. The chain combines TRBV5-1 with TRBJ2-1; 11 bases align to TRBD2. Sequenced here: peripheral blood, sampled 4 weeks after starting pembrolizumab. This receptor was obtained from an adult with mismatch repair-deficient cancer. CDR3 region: CASSLGGSGRGSYNEQFF. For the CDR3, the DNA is TGCGCCAGCAGCTTGGGGGGTAGCGGGAGGGGCTCCTACAATGAGCAGTTCTTC.